The present TCR beta chain was sequenced within a study of T-cell memory formation after mild COVID-19 (dated by TCRdb to the early 2020s). About the study as a whole: Most TCR sequence clusters were specific to one of the two donors. Two young, previously healthy adult volunteers made up the cohort, one male and one female. T-cell clones expanding and contracting after mild COVID-19 in a couple of donors were tracked by longitudinal TCRalpha and TCRbeta repertoire sequencing.

Summary of the overall study and its limitations: Whether the second-wave clones peaking on day 37 were SARS-CoV-2 specific was not confirmed. The study included only a couple of mild cases, and larger cohorts that include severe cases with pre-infection samples were judged to be necessary. From day 15 to 85, contracting clones showed balanced CD4/CD8 phenotypes, whereas a second wave of clones that expanded from day 15 to 37 leaned towards CD4+. Some responding clones were detected in pre-infection memory, suggesting pre-existing cross-reactive memory T cells joined the SARS-CoV-2 response. Contracting CD4+ clones were located mainly in the CM and EM memory subsets, whereas CD8+ clones were found to be enriched in EMRA.

To note about this clonotype: The antigen it recognizes is unknown. No much larger clonotype is one base removed from it; base qualities were not supplied.

Sequencing was carried out with an Illumina NovaSeq 6000. TCRalpha and TCRbeta cDNA libraries were constructed by 5'RACE with constant-segment primers, with sample barcodes and unique molecular identifiers being introduced. Trizol reagent was used to extract RNA from every sample. Library amplification was performed in two PCR steps, and a second sample barcode and Illumina TruSeq adapters were introduced in the second step. Libraries were sequenced on an Illumina NovaSeq with 2 x 150 bp paired-end reads. From the authors' description of their analysis: The reads were demultiplexed and collapsed into UMI-guided consensus sequences using migec v1.2.7. Using mixcr v2.1.11, the UMI consensuses were aligned to TRA and TRB V and J templates and assembled into clonotypes. A clonotype was counted as expanded or contracted only if both edgeR and NoisET called the change significant, with noise models trained on biological replicates. For edgeR calls, the cutoffs were a false discovery rate-adjusted p below 0.01 and a log2 fold-change threshold of 1. As an exploratory analysis of dynamics, max-normalized trajectories of the 1000 most abundant clonotypes were examined with PCA combined with hierarchical clustering. Separately sequenced CD4+ and CD8+ repertoires were used to assign the CD4 or CD8 phenotype of responding clones. TCRdb trimmed the raw reads at Q25, called clones with MiXCR and kept productive beta chains. Rows merge per CDR3 protein into single entries with the most common DNA and genes. These V and J calls originate from TCRdb's pipeline instead of the authors' own analysis. Present in this sample are 400,000 to 500,000 distinct CDR3 sequences, 20% of which were seen just once. The top ten clones comprise 8.4% of the sample.

Ficoll-Paque density gradient centrifugation was the method used to isolate PBMCs. The clonotype was recovered from an adult woman who had mild COVID-19 (a few samples of this study predate the infection). The sample titles of this study are shuffled in the database, so cell type and time point are left out; the donor was told from shared clones. The sequencing input was PBMCs or a T cell subset sorted from them (not recorded which).

This receptor carries the CDR3 CASRIQTVQYF. The sequence in DNA is TGTGCCAGCAGAATTCAGACCGTGCAGTACTTC. The receptor chain draws on TRBV2 and TRBJ2-7; too little of a D gene remains to name it. The CDR3 sequence holds 11 residues, the cysteine and phenylalanine included. Kept here is only the CDR3 DNA, which spans 33 bases and is read in frame from base 1. Per the germline V gene, SNHLY is the CDR1 and FYNNEI is the CDR2. Trimming takes 6 bases from V and 9 bases from J, and the germline ends sit 12 bases apart.